The clone carrying this T cell receptor beta chain was recorded once. Those who participated ranged in age from roughly 18 to 95 years and resided in about two dozen US areas. Participants were placed into cohorts based on the clinical history they reported. The sample comes from a study of blood T cell repertoires in COVID-19. For the study at large: COVID-19 samples, acute and convalescent, were from the United States, Italy and Spain. From T cells, B-cell-depleted T cells, or PBMCs came the material, which was cDNA or gDNA.

This CDR3 is built from 15 residues. CDR1 and CDR2 (germline): SGHDN, FVKESK. The V segment lost 6 bases and the J segment 5 bases; nucleotides outside the gene matches: 8. Sequenced by immunoSEQ multiplex PCR; TCRdb stores in-frame clones only, minus some. The table lists a few hundred thousand clones, 90% of them singletons. This clonotype was obtained from a woman under 30 with acute COVID-19. This sequence joins TRBV14 and TRBJ2-1; 9 positions agree with TRBD2. The sequenced sample was PBMCs or T cells enriched from blood (not recorded which). The CDR3 DNA follows: TGTGCCAGCAGTCCCGGGACTAGCAGAGACAATGAGCAGTTCTTC. It is translated as CASSPGTSRDNEQFF.